The 29 T cell receptor beta chains below come from one sample, sequenced in a study of T cell repertoires and Cas9 in healthy adults. This table comes from immunoSEQ multiplex PCR, and its TCRdb copy is limited to in-frame clones, with some not included. Of about 14,000 clones listed, roughly 89% are singletons. Sequenced material: Tregs (CD4+, CD25+, CD127-, CD137-, CD154-) from PBMCs; culture status not recorded. These receptors were taken from a human donor in good health.

The chain carries TRBV6-5 and TRBJ1-1; maybe TRBD1 (6 bases). Trimming took 6 bases from V and 1 from J, leaving 12 bases between them. Per germline, CDR1 MNHEY and CDR2 SVGAGI. This CDR3 region has 14 residues. CDR3 coding DNA: TGTGCCAGCAGATCACGGGGGGCGAACACTGAAGCTTTCTTT. It is translated as CASRSRGANTEAFF.

The chain has TRBV7-6 and TRBJ2-3; TRBD1 aligns across 8 bases. The CDR3 length is 14 residues. Trimming cost V 5 bases and J 0 bases; bases outside gene matches: 1. Germline V lookup: CDR1 SGHVS, CDR2 FNYEAQ. CDR3 protein: CASSRQGSTDTQYF. CDR3 nucleotides: TGTGCCAGCAGCCGACAGGGGAGCACAGATACGCAGTATTTT.

The chain links TRBV28 to TRBJ1-5, with D unclear. The CDR3 length is 14 residues. The germline V and J ends were trimmed by 3 bases and 4 bases, with 10 bases remaining between them. The germline CDR1 and CDR2 sequences are MDHEN and SYDVKM. This chain's CDR3 is CASSLDGLNQPQHF. In DNA, the CDR3 is TGTGCCAGCAGTTTGGACGGATTGAATCAGCCCCAGCATTTT.

With respect to this clone: One junction end disagrees with the germline gene, perhaps due to a read error. The CDR3 reads CASCFGGRNSGNTIYF. The DNA for the CDR3 is TGTGCCAGCTGCTTTGGGGGCCGCAACTCTGGAAACACCATATATTTT. The chain employs TRBV7-8 and TRBJ1-3, with D possibly matching TRBD1 (6 bases). This CDR3 region has 16 residues. Germline V CDR1 and CDR2: SGHVS, FQNEAQ. The full variable domain, its missing parts supplied by reference TRBV7-8 and TRBJ1-3, is GAGVSQSPRYKVAKRGQDVALRCDPISGHVSLFWYQQALGQGPEFLTYFQNEAQLDKSGLPSDRFFAERPEGSVSTLKIQRTQQEDSAVYLCASCFGGRNSGNTIYFGEGSWLTVV.

The CDR3 loop reads CASSVAPAGRTDTQYF. CDR3 sequence (DNA): TGTGCCAGCAGCGTAGCCCCAGCGGGACGCACAGATACGCAGTATTTT. This sequence joins TRBV9 and TRBJ2-3; TRBD2 aligns across 7 bases. Unmatched junction bases numbered 5, after V lost 0 bases and J lost 1 base. Germline values: CDR1 SGDLS, CDR2 YYNGEE. The CDR3 is made up of 16 amino acids. Together with reference TRBV9 and TRBJ2-3, the CDR3 gives the full variable domain: DSGVTQTPKHLITATGQRVTLRCSPRSGDLSVYWYQQSLDQGLQFLIQYYNGEERAKGNILERFSAQQFPDLHSELNLSSLELGDSALYFCASSVAPAGRTDTQYFGPGTRLTVL.

J is TRBJ1-1 and V is TRBV15; D may be TRBD1 (5 bases). There are 14 residues in the CDR3. Germline CDR1 and CDR2: LNHNV and YYDKDF (reference sequence). V lost 0 bases and J 2 bases, leaving 7 bases between the germline ends. The CDR3 spells CATSRDQGNTEAFF. The CDR3, as DNA: TGTGCCACCAGCAGAGATCAGGGTAACACTGAAGCTTTCTTT.

V usage is TRBV5-1 and J usage is TRBJ2-1, with a possible D match to TRBD2 (6 bases). V gave up 1 base and J gave up 6 bases, with 14 bases separating them. CDR1 and CDR2 (germline): SGHRS, YFSETQ. This CDR3 has 15 residues. CDR3 protein: CASSLLTSFSNEQFF. The CDR3 bases are TGCGCCAGCAGCTTGTTAACTAGCTTCTCCAATGAGCAGTTCTTC.

The gene calls are TRBV5-1 and TRBJ1-1; D gene unclear. The CDR3 runs 13 residues. The ends were cut back, 4 bases at V and 3 bases at J, with 10 bases in the middle. The germline V gene encodes CDR1 SGHRS and CDR2 YFSETQ. The CDR3 DNA is TGCGCCAGCAGCACCCCCACAGACACTGAAGCTTTCTTT. Translation gives CASSTPTDTEAFF.

V gene TRBV6-4 combines with J gene TRBJ2-7, with D uncertain. V was cut by 7 bases and J by 5 bases, with 18 bases left in between. This CDR3 comprises 14 residues. Germline V CDR1 and CDR2: MRHNA, SNTAGT. CDR3 residues: CASKGRPLRDEQYV. The CDR3 nucleotides read TGTGCCAGCAAAGGCCGCCCACTAAGGGACGAGCAGTACGTC.

The chain joins TRBV19 to TRBJ2-3, with TRBD1 identical over 8 bases. This CDR3 contains 13 residues. The trim removed 10 bases at V and 5 bases at J, leaving 8 bases unmatched. From germline, CDR1 is LNHDA and CDR2 SQIVND (reference sequence). CDR3 sequence: CATRTGSVDTQYF. CDR3 sequence (DNA): TGTGCCACCAGGACAGGGTCGGTAGATACGCAGTATTTT.

The chain joins TRBV15 to TRBJ2-5; possibly TRBD2 for D (6 bases). Between the trimmed V and J ends, which lost 3 bases and 5 bases, there was a span of 10 bases. The length of the CDR3 is 13 residues. Germline lookup yields CDR1 LNHNV and CDR2 YYDKDF (reference sequence). The CDR3 spells CATSRSGGETQYF. CDR3 bases: TGTGCCACCAGCAGGTCCGGAGGGGAGACCCAGTACTTC.

The chain has TRBV18 and TRBJ2-1; the match to TRBD2 covers 7 bases. The CDR3 totals 16 residues. Germline lookup yields CDR1 KGHSH and CDR2 LQKENI. V lost 5 bases to trimming and J lost 6 bases; unmatched junction nucleotides: 13. The CDR3 loop is CASSSPASGASNEQFF. As DNA, the CDR3 is TGTGCCAGCTCATCTCCCGCTAGCGGAGCATCCAATGAGCAGTTCTTC.

The gene calls are TRBV21-1 and TRBJ1-1; the table's D call of TRBD1 was not tested on the DNA. TRBV21-1 is a known pseudogene. The CDR3 extends over 14 amino acids. The CDR3 nucleotides read TGTGCCAGCAGCAAAGAGACACCGAACACTGAAGCTTTCTTT. Amino acid sequence: CASSKETPNTEAFF.

This chain links TRBV5-4 with TRBJ1-4; no reliable D call. The CDR3 totals 15 residues. Trimming left V 4 bases short and J 0 bases short, with 10 bases between. Germline-derived CDR1 and CDR2 are SGHNT and YYREEE (reference sequence). The DNA of the CDR3 is TGTGCCAGCAGCCACGACGCCGCAACTAATGAAAAACTGTTTTTT. It codes for CASSHDAATNEKLFF.

The chain carries TRBV19 and TRBJ1-6; 7 bases line up with TRBD1. This CDR3 region has 18 residues. Trimming removed 10 bases from V and 4 bases from J; junction bases left unmatched: 19. Germline V CDR1 and CDR2: LNHDA, SQIVND (reference sequence). The CDR3 nucleotides read TGTGCCACTTCTCAGCCGGGACAGTTGAATTTTTATAATTCACCCCTCCACTTT. Protein sequence: CATSQPGQLNFYNSPLHF.

The chain joins TRBV18 to TRBJ2-2, with D perhaps TRBD1 (6 bases). The germline gives CDR1 KGHSH, CDR2 LQKENI. CDR3 length equals 15 residues. Trimming pared 2 bases from V and 4 bases from J, leaving 11 bases between. The CDR3 loop is CASSPVTGSTGELFF. CDR3 in DNA: TGTGCCAGCTCACCAGTGACAGGCTCCACCGGGGAGCTGTTTTTT.

The chain joins TRBV6-6 to TRBJ2-2; D is ambiguous. This CDR3 contains 15 residues. CDR1 and CDR2 (germline): MNHNY, SVGAGI (reference sequence). Trimming pared 1 base from V and 4 bases from J, leaving 10 bases between. DNA of the CDR3: TGTGCCAGCAGTTACTTGGGGATGGGCACCGGGGAGCTGTTTTTT. Amino acids: CASSYLGMGTGELFF.

This clone was observed a few times. This chain joins TRBV2 and TRBJ1-2; D not certain. Germline values: CDR1 SNHLY, CDR2 FYNNEI. The CDR3 is made up of 14 amino acids. V lost 4 bases and J 0 bases, leaving 9 bases between the germline ends. The CDR3 protein is CASSAHGANYGYTF. CDR3 nucleotide sequence: TGTGCCAGCAGTGCTCACGGCGCTAACTATGGCTACACCTTC.

The rearrangement uses TRBV4-3 and TRBJ1-4; 10 bases fit TRBD1. The length of the CDR3 is 14 residues. Looked up from germline, CDR1 is LGHNA and CDR2 is YSLEER. V dropped 4 bases and J dropped 7; count of bases not matched to a gene: 3. As DNA, the CDR3 is TGCGCCAGCAGCCGACAGGGGGCGGGTGAAAAACTGTTTTTT. This sequence encodes CASSRQGAGEKLFF.

The chain combines TRBV18 with TRBJ2-7; D tentatively fits TRBD1 or TRBD2 (5 bases each). The CDR3 totals 18 residues. CDR1 is KGHSH and CDR2 is LQKENI in the germline V gene. Trimming cost V 2 bases and J 5 bases, with 25 bases left between them. DNA for the CDR3: TGTGCCAGCTCACCATTCCCCGGGTTCCGGGGCGGTTTGGACGAGCAGTACTTC. It encodes CASSPFPGFRGGLDEQYF.

The CDR3 DNA sequence: TGTGCCAGCAGCTTAGGCCCGAATGAAAAACTGTTTTTT. Its translation: CASSLGPNEKLFF. V gene TRBV5-6 combines with J gene TRBJ1-4; D ambiguous. CDR1 and CDR2 (germline): SGHDT, YYEEEE. Trimming removed 2 bases from V and 5 bases from J, with 7 bases in between. The CDR3 runs 13 residues.

The gene calls are TRBV6-1 and TRBJ1-3; 7 bases map to TRBD1. Per the germline V gene, CDR1 is MNHNS and CDR2 is SASEGT. The CDR3 is made up of 15 amino acids. V shed 6 bases, J shed 0 bases, and the junction held 5 bases outside the gene matches. This CDR3 is CASRTGDHSGNTIYF. CDR3 bases: TGTGCCAGCAGAACAGGGGATCACTCTGGAAACACCATATATTTT.

This clone has only a few counts. This chain links TRBV7-9 with TRBJ2-1; no clear D. The CDR3 is 10 residues long. Trimming stripped 2 bases from V and 15 bases from J, with 8 bases between. Per the germline V gene, CDR1 is SEHNR and CDR2 is FQNEAQ (reference sequence). CDR3 amino acids: CASSLRFTFF. In DNA form, the CDR3 reads TGTGCCAGCAGCTTAAGGTTTACGTTCTTC.

This rearrangement joins TRBV29-1 to TRBJ1-1; D possibly corresponds to TRBD1 (6 bases). Trimming pared 7 bases from V and 1 base from J, leaving 13 bases between. Germline CDR1 is SQVTM and CDR2 is ANQGSEA. The CDR3 sequence is 13 residues long. For the CDR3, the DNA is TGCAGCGCAGAACAGGGAGGGAACACTGAAGCTTTCTTT. Translated: CSAEQGGNTEAFF.

The chain combines TRBV5-6 with TRBJ2-3; possible D gene TRBD2, 6 bases. V lost 1 base to trimming and J lost 0 bases, with 9 bases between them. The CDR3 contains 15 residues. Germline V gene data show CDR1 as SGHDT and CDR2 as YYEEEE. The CDR3 DNA is TGTGCCAGCAGCTTGCTCGGGAGCAGCACAGATACGCAGTATTTT. Its translation is CASSLLGSSTDTQYF.

This clone was found once. The chain combines TRBV2 with TRBJ2-1; D possibly matches TRBD1 or TRBD2 (5 bases each). The CDR3 consists of 15 residues. From germline, CDR1 is SNHLY and CDR2 FYNNEI. The ends were cut back, 6 bases at V and 4 bases at J, with 16 bases in the middle. The CDR3 DNA sequence: TGTGCCAGCAGGCCCCGGGGCACCGCTTACAATGAGCAGTTCTTC. Translating it yields CASRPRGTAYNEQFF.

The chain employs TRBV9 and TRBJ1-1, with a possible D match to TRBD1 (5 bases). V lost 1 base to trimming and J lost 0 bases, with 13 bases between them. Germline V CDR1 and CDR2: SGDLS, YYNGEE. CDR3 length: 16 residues. The CDR3 loop is CASSVFPGTVNTEAFF. The CDR3 DNA is TGTGCCAGCAGCGTATTTCCCGGGACCGTGAACACTGAAGCTTTCTTT.

The chain joins TRBV5-1 to TRBJ2-1; 7 bases are shared with TRBD2. The CDR3 loop spans 15 amino acids. CDR1 is SGHRS and CDR2 is YFSETQ in the germline V gene. The V segment lost 4 bases and the J segment 6 bases; nucleotides outside the gene matches: 10. The CDR3 loop reads CASSLGGGLSNEQFF. As DNA, the CDR3 is TGCGCCAGCAGCCTCGGCGGGGGTTTGAGCAATGAGCAGTTCTTC. The variable domain in full, completed from reference TRBV5-1 and TRBJ2-1, reads KAGVTQTPRYLIKTRGQQVTLSCSPISGHRSVSWYQQTPGQGLQFLFEYFSETQRNKGNFPGRFSGRQFSNSRSEMNVSTLELGDSALYLCASSLGGGLSNEQFFGPGTRLTVL.

V gene TRBV11-1 combines with J gene TRBJ1-1, with a tentative D call TRBD1 (6 bases). The V gene lost 2 bases and the J gene lost 1 base, with 8 bases spanning the gap. The germline V gene has CDR1 SGHAT and CDR2 FQDESV (reference sequence). This CDR3 comprises 14 residues. CDR3 in amino acids: CASSLYRENTEAFF. CDR3 DNA sequence: TGTGCCAGCAGCTTATACAGGGAGAACACTGAAGCTTTCTTT.